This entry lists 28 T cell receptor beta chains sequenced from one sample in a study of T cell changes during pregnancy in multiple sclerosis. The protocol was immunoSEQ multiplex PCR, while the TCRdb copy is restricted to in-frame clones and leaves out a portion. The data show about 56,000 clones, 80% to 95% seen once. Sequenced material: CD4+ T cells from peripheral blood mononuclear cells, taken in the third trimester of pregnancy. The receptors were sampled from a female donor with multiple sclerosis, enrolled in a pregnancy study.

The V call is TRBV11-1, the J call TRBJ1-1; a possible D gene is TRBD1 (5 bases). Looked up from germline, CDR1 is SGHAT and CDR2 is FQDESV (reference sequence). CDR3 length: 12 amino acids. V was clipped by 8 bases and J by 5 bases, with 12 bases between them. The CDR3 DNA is TGTGCCAGCGCCGCACGGGGGACTGAAGCTTTCTTT. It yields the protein CASAARGTEAFF.

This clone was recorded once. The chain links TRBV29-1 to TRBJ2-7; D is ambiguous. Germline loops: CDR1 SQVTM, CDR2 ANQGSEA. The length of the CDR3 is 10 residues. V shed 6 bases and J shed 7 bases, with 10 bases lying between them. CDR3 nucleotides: TGCAGCGTGGAAACCGGGGAGCAGTACTTC. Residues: CSVETGEQYF.

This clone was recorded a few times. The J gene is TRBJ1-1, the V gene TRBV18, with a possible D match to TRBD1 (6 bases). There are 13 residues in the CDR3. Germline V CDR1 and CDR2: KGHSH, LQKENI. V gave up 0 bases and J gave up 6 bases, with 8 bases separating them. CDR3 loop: CASSPPGTPEAFF. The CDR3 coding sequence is TGTGCCAGCTCACCACCTGGGACACCTGAAGCTTTCTTT.

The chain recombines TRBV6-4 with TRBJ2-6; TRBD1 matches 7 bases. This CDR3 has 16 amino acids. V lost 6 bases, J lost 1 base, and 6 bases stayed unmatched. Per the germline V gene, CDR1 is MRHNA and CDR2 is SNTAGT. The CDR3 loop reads CASSQSGGSGANVLTF. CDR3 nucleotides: TGTGCCAGCAGCCAATCAGGGGGATCTGGGGCCAACGTCCTGACTTTC.

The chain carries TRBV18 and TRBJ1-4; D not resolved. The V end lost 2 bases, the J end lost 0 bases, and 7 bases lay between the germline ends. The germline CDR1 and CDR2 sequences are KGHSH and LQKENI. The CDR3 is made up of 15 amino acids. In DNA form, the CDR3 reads TGTGCCAGCTCACCAACGGGAGCAACTAATGAAAAACTGTTTTTT. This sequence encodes CASSPTGATNEKLFF.

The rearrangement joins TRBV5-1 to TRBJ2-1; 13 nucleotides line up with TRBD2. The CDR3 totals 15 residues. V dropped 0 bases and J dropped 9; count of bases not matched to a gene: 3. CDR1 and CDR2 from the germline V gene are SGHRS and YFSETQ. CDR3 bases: TGCGCCAGCAGCTTGGCCCGACTAGCGGGGGGTGAGCAGTTCTTC. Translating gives CASSLARLAGGEQFF.

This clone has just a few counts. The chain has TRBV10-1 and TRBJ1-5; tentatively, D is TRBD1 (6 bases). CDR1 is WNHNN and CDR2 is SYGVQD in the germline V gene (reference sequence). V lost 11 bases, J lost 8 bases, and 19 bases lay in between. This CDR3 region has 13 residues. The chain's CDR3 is CAPGVRGRKPQHF. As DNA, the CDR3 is TGCGCCCCTGGGGTCAGGGGACGAAAGCCCCAGCATTTT.

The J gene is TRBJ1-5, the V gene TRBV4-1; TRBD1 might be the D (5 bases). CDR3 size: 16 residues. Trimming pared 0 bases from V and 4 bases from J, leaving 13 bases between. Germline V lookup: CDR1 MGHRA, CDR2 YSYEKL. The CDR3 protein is CASSQDRQGGNQPQHF. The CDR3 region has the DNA TGCGCCAGCAGCCAAGATCGTCAGGGTGGGAATCAGCCCCAGCATTTT.

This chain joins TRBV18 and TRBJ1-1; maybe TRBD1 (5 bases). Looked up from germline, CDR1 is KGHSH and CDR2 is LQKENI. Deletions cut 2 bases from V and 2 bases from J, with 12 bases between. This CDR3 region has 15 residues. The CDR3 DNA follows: TGTGCCAGCTCACCAAGTATAGGACAAAACACTGAAGCTTTCTTT. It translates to CASSPSIGQNTEAFF.

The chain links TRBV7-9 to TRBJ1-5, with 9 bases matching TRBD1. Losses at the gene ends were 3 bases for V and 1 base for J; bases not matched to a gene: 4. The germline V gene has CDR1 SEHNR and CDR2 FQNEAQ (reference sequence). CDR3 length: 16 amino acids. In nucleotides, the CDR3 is TGTGCCAGCAGCTTCGGGACAGGGTCGAGCAATCAGCCCCAGCATTTT. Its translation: CASSFGTGSSNQPQHF.

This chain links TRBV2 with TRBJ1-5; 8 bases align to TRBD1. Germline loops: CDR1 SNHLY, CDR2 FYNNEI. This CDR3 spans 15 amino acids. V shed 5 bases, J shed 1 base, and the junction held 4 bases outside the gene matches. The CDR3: CASSTGGGSNQPQHF. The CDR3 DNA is TGTGCCAGCAGTACAGGGGGTGGGAGCAATCAGCCCCAGCATTTT.

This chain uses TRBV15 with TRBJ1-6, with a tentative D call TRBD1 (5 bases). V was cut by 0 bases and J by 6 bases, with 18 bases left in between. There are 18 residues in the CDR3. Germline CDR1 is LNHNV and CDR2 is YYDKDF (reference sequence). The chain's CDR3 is CATSRDPPQPGLNSPLHF. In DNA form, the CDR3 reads TGTGCCACCAGCAGAGATCCCCCCCAGCCAGGGCTTAATTCACCCCTCCACTTT.

CDR3 region: CASIGAGKGEKLFF. The CDR3 DNA reads TGTGCCAGCATTGGAGCGGGGAAGGGGGAAAAACTGTTTTTT. The chain joins TRBV2 to TRBJ1-4; D may be TRBD1 (5 bases). Trimming removed 7 bases from V and 8 bases from J, with 17 bases in between. CDR1 and CDR2 (germline): SNHLY, FYNNEI. The CDR3 is 14 amino acids.

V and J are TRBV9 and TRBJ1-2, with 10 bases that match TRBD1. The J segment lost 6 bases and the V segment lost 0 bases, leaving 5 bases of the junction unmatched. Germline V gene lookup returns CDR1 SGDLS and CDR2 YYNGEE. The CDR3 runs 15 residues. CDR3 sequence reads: CASSVATGTGDGYTF. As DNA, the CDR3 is TGTGCCAGCAGCGTAGCCACCGGGACAGGGGATGGCTACACCTTC.

CDR3 region: CASSIPTEIEAFF. The CDR3 coding sequence is TGCGCCAGCAGCATCCCGACAGAAATCGAAGCTTTCTTT. The V and J genes are TRBV5-1 and TRBJ1-1; weak D call: TRBD1 (5 bases). Per germline, CDR1 SGHRS and CDR2 YFSETQ. The CDR3 runs to 13 residues. Trimming took 4 bases from V and 8 from J, leaving 15 bases between them.

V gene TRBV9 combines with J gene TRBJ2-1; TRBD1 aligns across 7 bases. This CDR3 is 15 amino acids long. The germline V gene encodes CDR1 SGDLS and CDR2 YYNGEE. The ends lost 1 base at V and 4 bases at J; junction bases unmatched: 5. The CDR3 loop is CASSVWDSLYNEQFF. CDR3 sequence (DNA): TGTGCCAGCAGCGTATGGGACAGCCTGTACAATGAGCAGTTCTTC.

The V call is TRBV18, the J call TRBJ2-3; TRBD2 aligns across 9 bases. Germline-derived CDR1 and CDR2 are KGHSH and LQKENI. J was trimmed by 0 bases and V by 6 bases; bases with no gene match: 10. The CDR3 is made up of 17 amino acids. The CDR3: CASSQLSGGSSTDTQYF. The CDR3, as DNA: TGTGCCAGCTCCCAACTGAGCGGGGGGTCTAGCACAGATACGCAGTATTTT.

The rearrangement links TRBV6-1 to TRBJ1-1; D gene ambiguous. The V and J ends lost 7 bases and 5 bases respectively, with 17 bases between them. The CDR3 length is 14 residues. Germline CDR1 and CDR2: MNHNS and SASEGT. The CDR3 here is CASKQTVGRTEAFF. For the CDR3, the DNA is TGTGCCAGCAAACAGACGGTGGGGAGGACTGAAGCTTTCTTT.

Written as DNA, the CDR3 is TGTGCCAGCAGCAAGACAGGATTAGAGACCCAGTACTTC. Translated, it gives CASSKTGLETQYF. This chain joins TRBV27 and TRBJ2-5, with a possible D match to TRBD1 (6 bases). Germline values: CDR1 MNHEY, CDR2 SMNVEV (reference sequence). The CDR3 totals 13 residues. The ends were cut back, 6 bases at V and 4 bases at J, with 12 bases in the middle.

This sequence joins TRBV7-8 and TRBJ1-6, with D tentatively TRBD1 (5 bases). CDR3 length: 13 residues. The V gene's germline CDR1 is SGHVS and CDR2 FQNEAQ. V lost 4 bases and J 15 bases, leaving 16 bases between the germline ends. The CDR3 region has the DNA TGTGCCAGCAGCTCCTCTGGGCGGGGCCACCTCCACTTT. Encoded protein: CASSSSGRGHLHF. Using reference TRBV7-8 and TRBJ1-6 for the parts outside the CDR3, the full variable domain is GAGVSQSPRYKVAKRGQDVALRCDPISGHVSLFWYQQALGQGPEFLTYFQNEAQLDKSGLPSDRFFAERPEGSVSTLKIQRTQQEDSAVYLCASSSSGRGHLHFGNGTRLTVT.

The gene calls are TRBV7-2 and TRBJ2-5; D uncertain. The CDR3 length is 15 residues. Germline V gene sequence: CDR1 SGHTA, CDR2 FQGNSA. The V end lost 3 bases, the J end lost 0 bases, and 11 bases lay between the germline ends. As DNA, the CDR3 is TGTGCCAGCAGCTTCCAGGCGTTGTACCAAGAGACCCAGTACTTC. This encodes CASSFQALYQETQYF. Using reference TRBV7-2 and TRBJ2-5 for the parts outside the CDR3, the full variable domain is GAGVSQSPSNKVTEKGKDVELRCDPISGHTALYWYRQSLGQGLEFLIYFQGNSAPDKSGLPSDRFSAERTGGSVSTLTIQRTQQEDSAVYLCASSFQALYQETQYFGPGTRLLVL.

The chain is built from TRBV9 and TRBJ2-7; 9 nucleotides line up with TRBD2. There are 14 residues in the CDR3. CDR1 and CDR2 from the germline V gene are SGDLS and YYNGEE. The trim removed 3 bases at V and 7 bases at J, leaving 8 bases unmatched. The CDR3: CASSAGRGGREQYF. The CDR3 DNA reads TGTGCCAGCAGCGCCGGGCGGGGGGGCCGGGAGCAGTACTTC.

CDR3 DNA sequence: TGTGCCAGCAGCTTTATAGCGGGGGAGTACAATGAGCAGTTCTTC. Protein product: CASSFIAGEYNEQFF. The rearrangement joins TRBV7-2 to TRBJ2-1, with 9 bases that match TRBD2. The CDR3 consists of 15 residues. CDR1 is SGHTA, CDR2 FQGNSA, per germline. The V gene end was trimmed by 3 bases and the J gene end by 4 bases; junction bases not matched to a gene: 4. Full variable domain (outside the CDR3, taken from reference TRBV7-2 and TRBJ2-1): GAGVSQSPSNKVTEKGKDVELRCDPISGHTALYWYRQSLGQGLEFLIYFQGNSAPDKSGLPSDRFSAERTGGSVSTLTIQRTQQEDSAVYLCASSFIAGEYNEQFFGPGTRLTVL.

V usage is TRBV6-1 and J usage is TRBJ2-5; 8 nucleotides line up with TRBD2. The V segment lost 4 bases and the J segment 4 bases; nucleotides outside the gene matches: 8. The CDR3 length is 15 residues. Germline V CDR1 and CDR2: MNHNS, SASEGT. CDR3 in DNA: TGTGCCAGCAGTGTTAATATCGGGGGGGCAGAGACCCAGTACTTC. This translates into CASSVNIGGAETQYF.

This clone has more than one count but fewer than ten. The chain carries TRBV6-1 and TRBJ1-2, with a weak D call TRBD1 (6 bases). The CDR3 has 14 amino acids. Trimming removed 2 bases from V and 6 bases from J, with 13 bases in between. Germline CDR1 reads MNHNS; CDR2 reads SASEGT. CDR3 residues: CASSETGQRHGYTF. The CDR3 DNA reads TGTGCCAGCAGTGAAACTGGACAGAGACATGGCTACACCTTC.

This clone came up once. The DNA for the CDR3 is TGTGCCAGCAGCGTAGAACAAGGAGGGTATCGTGGCTACACCTTC. This codes for CASSVEQGGYRGYTF. The rearrangement joins TRBV9 to TRBJ1-2; no clear D. V lost 0 bases to trimming and J lost 7 bases, with 16 bases between them. Germline V gene lookup returns CDR1 SGDLS and CDR2 YYNGEE. This CDR3 has 15 residues.

The CDR3 coding sequence is TGTGCCAGCAGTTTCGGGGTCGACTACGAGCAGTACTTC. It is translated as CASSFGVDYEQYF. J is TRBJ2-7 and V is TRBV27; a weak D match, TRBD2 (5 bases). The CDR3 has 13 residues. Germline CDR1 is MNHEY and CDR2 is SMNVEV (reference sequence). The ends were cut back, 3 bases at V and 3 bases at J, with 9 bases in the middle.

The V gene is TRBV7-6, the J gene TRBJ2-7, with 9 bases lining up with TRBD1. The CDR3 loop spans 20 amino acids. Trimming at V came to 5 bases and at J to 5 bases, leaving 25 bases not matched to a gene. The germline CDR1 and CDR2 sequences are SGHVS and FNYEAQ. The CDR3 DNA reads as TGTGCCAGCAGCCCACTTTTCGGACAGGGGCGCTCCGGGAATCCGGACGAGCAGTACTTC. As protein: CASSPLFGQGRSGNPDEQYF.